This T cell receptor beta chain came from a study of cytomegalovirus exposure and HLA in healthy donors. Study-level background: It was reported in a later analysis that the roughly 120 validation repertoires used the same platform as the 500 to 700 first-cohort repertoires.

The method was immunoSEQ multiplex PCR; TCRdb's version includes in-frame clones alone and lacks a portion of them. The repertoire includes more than 90,000 clones, 70% to 90% of them detected once, and nearly 4.5% sits in the top ten. Germline loops: CDR1 SEHNR, CDR2 FQNEAQ (reference sequence). This CDR3 contains 13 residues. V shed 1 base, J shed 7 bases, and the junction held 3 bases outside the gene matches. The rearrangement uses TRBV7-9 and TRBJ1-1, with 7 bases identical to TRBD1. The receptor comes from a man aged 18 to 30 in good health and CMV-seropositive. The source material was PBMCs. The CDR3 sequence: CASSLEDRVEAFF. CDR3 nucleotide sequence: TGTGCCAGCAGCTTAGAAGACAGGGTTGAAGCTTTCTTT.